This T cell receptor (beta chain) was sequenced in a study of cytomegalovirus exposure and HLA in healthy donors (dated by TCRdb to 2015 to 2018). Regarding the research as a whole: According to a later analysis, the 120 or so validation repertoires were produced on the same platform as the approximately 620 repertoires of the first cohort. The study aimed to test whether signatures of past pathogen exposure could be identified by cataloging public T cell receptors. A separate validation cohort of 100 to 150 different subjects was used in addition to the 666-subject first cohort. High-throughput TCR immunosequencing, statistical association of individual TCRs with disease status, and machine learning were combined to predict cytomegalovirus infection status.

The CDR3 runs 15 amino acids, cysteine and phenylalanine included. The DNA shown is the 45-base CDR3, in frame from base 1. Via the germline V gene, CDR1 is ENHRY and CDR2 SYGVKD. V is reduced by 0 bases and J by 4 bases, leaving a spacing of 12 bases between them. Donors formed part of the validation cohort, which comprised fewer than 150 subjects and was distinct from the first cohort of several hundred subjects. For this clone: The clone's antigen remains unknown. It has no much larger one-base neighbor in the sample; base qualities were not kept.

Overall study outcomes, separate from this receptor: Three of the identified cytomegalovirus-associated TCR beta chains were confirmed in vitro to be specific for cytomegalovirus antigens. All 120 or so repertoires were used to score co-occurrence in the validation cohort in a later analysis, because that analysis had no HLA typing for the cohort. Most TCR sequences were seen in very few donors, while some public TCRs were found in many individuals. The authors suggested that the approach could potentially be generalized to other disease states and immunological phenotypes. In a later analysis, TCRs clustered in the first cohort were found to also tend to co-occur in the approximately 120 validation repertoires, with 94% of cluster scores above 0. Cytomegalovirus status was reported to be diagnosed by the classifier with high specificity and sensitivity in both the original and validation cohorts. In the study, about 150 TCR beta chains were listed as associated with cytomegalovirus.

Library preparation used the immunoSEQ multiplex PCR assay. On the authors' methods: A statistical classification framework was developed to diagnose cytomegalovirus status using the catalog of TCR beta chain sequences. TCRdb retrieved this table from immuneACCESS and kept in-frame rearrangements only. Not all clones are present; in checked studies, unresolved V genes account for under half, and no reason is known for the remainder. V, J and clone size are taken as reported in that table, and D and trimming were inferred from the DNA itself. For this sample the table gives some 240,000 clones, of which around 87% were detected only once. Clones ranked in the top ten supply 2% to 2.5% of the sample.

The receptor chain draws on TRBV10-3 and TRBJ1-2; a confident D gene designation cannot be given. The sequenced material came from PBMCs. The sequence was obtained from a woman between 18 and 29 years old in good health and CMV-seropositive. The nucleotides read TGTGCCATCAGTGAGTCGCTTATAGTACCCTATGGCTACACCTTC. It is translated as CAISESLIVPYGYTF.